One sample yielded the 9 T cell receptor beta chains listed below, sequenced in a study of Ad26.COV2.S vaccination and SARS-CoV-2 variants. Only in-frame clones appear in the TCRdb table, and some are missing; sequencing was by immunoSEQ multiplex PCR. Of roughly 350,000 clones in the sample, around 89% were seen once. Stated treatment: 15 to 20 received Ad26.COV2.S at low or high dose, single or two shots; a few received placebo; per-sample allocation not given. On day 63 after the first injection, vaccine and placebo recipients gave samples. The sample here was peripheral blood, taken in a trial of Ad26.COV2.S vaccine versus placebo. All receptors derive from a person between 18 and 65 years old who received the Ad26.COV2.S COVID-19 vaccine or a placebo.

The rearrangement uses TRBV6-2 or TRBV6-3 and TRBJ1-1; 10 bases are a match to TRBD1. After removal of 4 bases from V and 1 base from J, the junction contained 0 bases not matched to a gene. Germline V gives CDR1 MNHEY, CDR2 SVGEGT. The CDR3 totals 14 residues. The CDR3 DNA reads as TGTGCCAGCAGTTGGGACAGGGGGAACACTGAAGCTTTCTTT. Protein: CASSWDRGNTEAFF.

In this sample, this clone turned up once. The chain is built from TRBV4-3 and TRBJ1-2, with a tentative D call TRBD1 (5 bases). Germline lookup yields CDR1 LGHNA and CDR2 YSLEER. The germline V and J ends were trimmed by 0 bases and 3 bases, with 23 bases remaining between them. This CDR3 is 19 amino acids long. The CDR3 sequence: CASSQDRWRGRDGYYGYTF. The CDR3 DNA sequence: TGCGCCAGCAGCCAAGATCGGTGGCGGGGGAGGGACGGCTACTATGGCTACACCTTC.

The CDR3 nucleotides read TGTGCCAGCAGTACACCCCTAGGACAGGGAGGGGACGAGCAGTACTTC. This sequence encodes CASSTPLGQGGDEQYF. This chain joins TRBV28 and TRBJ2-7; D may be TRBD1 (8 bases). The CDR3 extends over 16 amino acids. V was clipped by 5 bases and J by 5 bases, with 22 bases between them. The germline CDR1 and CDR2 sequences are MDHEN and SYDVKM.

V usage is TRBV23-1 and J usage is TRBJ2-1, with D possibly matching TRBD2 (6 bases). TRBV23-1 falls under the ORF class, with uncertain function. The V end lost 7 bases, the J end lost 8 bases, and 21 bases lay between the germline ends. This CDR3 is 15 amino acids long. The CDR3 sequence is CASTSRLEEGDEQFF. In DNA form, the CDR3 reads TGCGCCAGCACCTCAAGACTAGAAGAAGGGGATGAGCAGTTCTTC.

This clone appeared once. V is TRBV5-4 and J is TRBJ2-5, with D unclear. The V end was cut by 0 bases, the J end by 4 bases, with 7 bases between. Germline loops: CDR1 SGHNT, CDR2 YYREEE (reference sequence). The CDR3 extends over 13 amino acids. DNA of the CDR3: TGTGCCAGCAGCTTGGGCCCCACAGAGACCCAGTACTTC. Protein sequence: CASSLGPTETQYF.

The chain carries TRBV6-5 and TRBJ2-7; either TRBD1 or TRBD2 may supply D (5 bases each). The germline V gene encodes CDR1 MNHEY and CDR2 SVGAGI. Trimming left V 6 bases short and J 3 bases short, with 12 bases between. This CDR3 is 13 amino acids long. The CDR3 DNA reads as TGTGCCAGCAGGGGAACGGGGCTCTACGAGCAGTACTTC. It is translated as CASRGTGLYEQYF.

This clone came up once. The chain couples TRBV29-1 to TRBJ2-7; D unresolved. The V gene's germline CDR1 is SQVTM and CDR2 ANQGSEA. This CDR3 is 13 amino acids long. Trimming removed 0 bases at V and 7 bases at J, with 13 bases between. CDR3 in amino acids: CSVEDFVPGEQYF. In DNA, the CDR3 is TGCAGCGTTGAAGATTTCGTCCCCGGAGAGCAGTACTTC.

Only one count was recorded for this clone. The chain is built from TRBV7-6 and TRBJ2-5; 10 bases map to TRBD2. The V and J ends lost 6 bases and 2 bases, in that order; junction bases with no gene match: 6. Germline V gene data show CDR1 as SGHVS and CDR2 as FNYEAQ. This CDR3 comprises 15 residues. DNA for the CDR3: TGTGCCAGCAGTTCTAGCGGGAGTAGTCAAGAGACCCAGTACTTC. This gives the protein CASSSSGSSQETQYF. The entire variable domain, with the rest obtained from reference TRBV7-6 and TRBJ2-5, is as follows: GAGVSQSPRYKVTKRGQDVALRCDPISGHVSLYWYRQALGQGPEFLTYFNYEAQQDKSGLPNDRFSAERPEGSISTLTIQRTEQRDSAMYRCASSSSGSSQETQYFGPGTRLLVL.

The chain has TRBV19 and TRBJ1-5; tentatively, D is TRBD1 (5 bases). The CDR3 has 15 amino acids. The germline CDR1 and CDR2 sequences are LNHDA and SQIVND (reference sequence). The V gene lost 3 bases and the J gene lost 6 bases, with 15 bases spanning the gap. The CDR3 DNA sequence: TGTGCCAGTAGTATTCTGGCAGGGCACATTCAGCCCCAGCATTTT. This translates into CASSILAGHIQPQHF.